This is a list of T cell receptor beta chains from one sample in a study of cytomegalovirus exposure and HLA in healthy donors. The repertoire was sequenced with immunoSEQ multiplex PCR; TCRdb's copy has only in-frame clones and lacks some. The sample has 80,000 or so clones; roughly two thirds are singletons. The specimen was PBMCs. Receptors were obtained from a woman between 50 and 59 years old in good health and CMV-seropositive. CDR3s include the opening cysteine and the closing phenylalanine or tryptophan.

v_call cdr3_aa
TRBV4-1 CASSQEERFSHPQHF
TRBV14 CASSQARVGGNTIYF
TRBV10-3 CAISEPSGESYEQYF
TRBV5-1 CASSLVAGYQETQYF
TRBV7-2 CASRRQGEKTYNEQFF
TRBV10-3 CAISAASGGANEQFF
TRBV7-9 CASSLGGRSYEQYF
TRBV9 CASSVGSSGGSDTQYF
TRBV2 CASSKRDRVTGELFF
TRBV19 CASSLTSIQREIYEQYF
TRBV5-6 CASSVQGRSYNSPLHF
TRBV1 CTSSQEPQNTDTQYF
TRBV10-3 CAISSGTSSYNEQFF
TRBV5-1 CASSFRGPKVEAFF
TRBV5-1 CASSSFGTASPNEQFF
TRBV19 CASSITGGSYGYTF
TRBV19 CASSQYRGQGYGYTF